The TCR beta chain described here comes from a study of T cell responses to AZD1222 COVID-19 vaccine. Study-wide results and limits: Spike-wide vaccine-associated CD4 TCRs dominated at 160-218 and 743-854. Only 5 or 6 people who got AZD1222 tested seropositive at baseline.

V lost 4 bases, J lost 6 bases, and 5 bases stayed unmatched. Germline loops: CDR1 SGHTA, CDR2 FQGNSA. The CDR3 has 13 residues. Concerning this clone itself: Its antigen is not known.

Measured with immunoSEQ multiplex PCR; TCRdb has only the in-frame clones, and not every one. The sample carries some 100,000 clones, roughly 84% recorded once. This clonotype originated in an adult in good health. The chain employs TRBV7-2 and TRBJ1-2; TRBD1 agrees at 7 bases. The sample was peripheral blood, taken on day 0 of AZD1222 vaccination. This chain's CDR3 is CASSYGTENGYTF. Written as DNA, the CDR3 is TGTGCCAGCAGCTACGGGACAGAGAATGGCTACACCTTC.